This T cell receptor beta chain was captured by sequencing in a study of blood T cell repertoires in COVID-19. Sequencing was performed with immunoSEQ multiplex PCR; in TCRdb, only in-frame clones are kept and a portion is missing. The sample shows fewer than 300,000 clones, approximately 86% of them seen only once. V lost 6 bases and J lost 4; bases outside the gene matches: 10. The germline V gene has CDR1 MNHEY and CDR2 SVGAGI. The CDR3 length is 15 residues. Sequenced: peripheral blood. The receptor comes from a woman aged 18-35 years with acute or convalescent COVID-19. The chain employs TRBV6-5 and TRBJ1-1; 8 positions match TRBD1. Here the CDR3 DNA reads TGTGCCAGCAGCAGGGAAACCAGGGGGCCCACTGAAGCTTTCTTT. It is translated as CASSRETRGPTEAFF.